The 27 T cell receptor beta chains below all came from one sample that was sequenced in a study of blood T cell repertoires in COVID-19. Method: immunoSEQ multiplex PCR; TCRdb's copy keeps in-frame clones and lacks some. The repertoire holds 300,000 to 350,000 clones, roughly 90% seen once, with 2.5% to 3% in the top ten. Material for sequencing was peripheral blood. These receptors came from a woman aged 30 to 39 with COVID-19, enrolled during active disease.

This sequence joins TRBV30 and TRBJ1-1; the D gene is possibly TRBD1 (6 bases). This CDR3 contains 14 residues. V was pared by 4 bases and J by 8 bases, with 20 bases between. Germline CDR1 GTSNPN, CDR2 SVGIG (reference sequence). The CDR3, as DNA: TGTGCCTGGAAGGTTATGAGGGGGTTGGGGGAAGCTTTCTTT. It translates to CAWKVMRGLGEAFF.

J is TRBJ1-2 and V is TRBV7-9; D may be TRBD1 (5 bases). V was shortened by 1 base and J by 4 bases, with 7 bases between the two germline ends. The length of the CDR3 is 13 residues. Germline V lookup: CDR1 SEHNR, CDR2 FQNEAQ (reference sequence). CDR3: CASSLGQSYGYTF. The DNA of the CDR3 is TGTGCCAGCAGCTTAGGACAGAGCTATGGCTACACCTTC.

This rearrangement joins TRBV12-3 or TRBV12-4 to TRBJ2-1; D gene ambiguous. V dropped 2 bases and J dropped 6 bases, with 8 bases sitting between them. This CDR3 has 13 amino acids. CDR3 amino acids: CASSLRSSNEQFF. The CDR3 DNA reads TGTGCCAGCAGTTTAAGGAGTAGCAATGAGCAGTTCTTC.

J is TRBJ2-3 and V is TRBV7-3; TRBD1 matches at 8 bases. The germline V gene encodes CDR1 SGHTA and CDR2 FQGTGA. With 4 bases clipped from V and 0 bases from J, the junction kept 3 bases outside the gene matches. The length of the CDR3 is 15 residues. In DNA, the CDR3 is TGTGCCAGCAGCTCCGGACAGGGAAGCACAGATACGCAGTATTTT. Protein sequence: CASSSGQGSTDTQYF.

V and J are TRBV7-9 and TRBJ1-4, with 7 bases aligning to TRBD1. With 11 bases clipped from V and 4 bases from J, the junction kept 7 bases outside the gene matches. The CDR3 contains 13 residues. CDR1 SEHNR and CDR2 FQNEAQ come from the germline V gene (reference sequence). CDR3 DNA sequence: TGTGCCTCAAACCGGGACAGTAATGAAAAACTGTTTTTT. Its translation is CASNRDSNEKLFF.

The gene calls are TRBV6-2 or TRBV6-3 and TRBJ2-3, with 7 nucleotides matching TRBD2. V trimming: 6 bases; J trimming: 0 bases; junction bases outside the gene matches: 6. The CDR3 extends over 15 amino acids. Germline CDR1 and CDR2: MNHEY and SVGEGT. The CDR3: CASSLLAFSTDTQYF. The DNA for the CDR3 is TGTGCCAGCAGCTTACTAGCGTTTAGCACAGATACGCAGTATTTT.

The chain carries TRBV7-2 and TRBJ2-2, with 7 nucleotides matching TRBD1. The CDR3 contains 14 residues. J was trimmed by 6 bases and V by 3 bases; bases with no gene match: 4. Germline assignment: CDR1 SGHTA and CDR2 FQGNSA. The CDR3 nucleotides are TGTGCCAGCAGCTTGGGGACAGACGCCGGGGAGCTGTTTTTT. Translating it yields CASSLGTDAGELFF.

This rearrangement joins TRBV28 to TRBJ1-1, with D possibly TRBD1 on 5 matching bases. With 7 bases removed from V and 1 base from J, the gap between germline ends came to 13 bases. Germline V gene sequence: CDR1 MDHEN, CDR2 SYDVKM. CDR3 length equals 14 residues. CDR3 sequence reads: CASKISRENTEAFF. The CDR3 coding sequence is TGTGCCAGCAAGATCTCCAGGGAGAACACTGAAGCTTTCTTT.

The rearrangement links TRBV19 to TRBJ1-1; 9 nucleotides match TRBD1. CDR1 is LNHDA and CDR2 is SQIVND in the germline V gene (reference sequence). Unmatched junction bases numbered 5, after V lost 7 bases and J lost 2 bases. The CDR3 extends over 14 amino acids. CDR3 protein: CASIRDRDNTEAFF. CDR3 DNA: TGTGCCAGTATTCGGGACAGGGATAACACTGAAGCTTTCTTT. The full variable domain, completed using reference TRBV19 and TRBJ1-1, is DGGITQSPKYLFRKEGQNVTLSCEQNLNHDAMYWYRQDPGQGLRLIYYSQIVNDFQKGDIAEGYSVSREKKESFPLTVTSAQKNPTAFYLCASIRDRDNTEAFFGQGTRLTVV.

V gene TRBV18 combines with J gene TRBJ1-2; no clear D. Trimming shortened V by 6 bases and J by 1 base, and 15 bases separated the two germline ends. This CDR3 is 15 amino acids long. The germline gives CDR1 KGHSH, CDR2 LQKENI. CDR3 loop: CASSAFYTGNYGYTF. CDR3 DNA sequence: TGTGCCAGCTCTGCTTTCTACACGGGTAACTATGGCTACACCTTC.

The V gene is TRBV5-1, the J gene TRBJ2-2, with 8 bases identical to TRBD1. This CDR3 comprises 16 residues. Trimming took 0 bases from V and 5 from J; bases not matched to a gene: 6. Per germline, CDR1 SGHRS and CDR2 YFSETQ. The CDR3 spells CASSLATGVGTGELFF. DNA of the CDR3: TGCGCCAGCAGCTTGGCGACAGGGGTTGGAACCGGGGAGCTGTTTTTT.

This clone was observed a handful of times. CDR3 loop: CASSQARTEFSNQPQHF. CDR3 nucleotides: TGCGCCAGCAGCCAGGCTAGAACGGAGTTTAGCAATCAGCCCCAGCATTTT. The genes are TRBV4-1 and TRBJ1-5; D is undetermined. Germline CDR1 is MGHRA and CDR2 is YSYEKL. The V and J ends lost 3 bases and 0 bases respectively, with 15 bases between them. The CDR3 spans 17 residues.

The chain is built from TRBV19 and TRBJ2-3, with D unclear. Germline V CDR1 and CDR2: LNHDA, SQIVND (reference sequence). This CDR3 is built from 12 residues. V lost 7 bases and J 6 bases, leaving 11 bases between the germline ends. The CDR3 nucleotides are TGTGCCAGTACCTCCGGAGTCGATACGCAGTATTTT. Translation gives CASTSGVDTQYF.

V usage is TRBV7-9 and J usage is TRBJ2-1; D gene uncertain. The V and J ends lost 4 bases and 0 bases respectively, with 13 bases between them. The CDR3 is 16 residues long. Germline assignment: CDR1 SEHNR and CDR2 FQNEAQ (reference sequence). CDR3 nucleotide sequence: TGTGCCAGCAGCTCCGCCGACAAGAGCTCCTACAATGAGCAGTTCTTC. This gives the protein CASSSADKSSYNEQFF.

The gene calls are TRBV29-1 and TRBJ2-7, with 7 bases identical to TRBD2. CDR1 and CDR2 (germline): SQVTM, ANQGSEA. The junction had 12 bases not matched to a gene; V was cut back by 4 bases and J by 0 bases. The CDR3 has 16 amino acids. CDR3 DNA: TGCAGCGTTGTAACTAGCGTGATTAACTACTCCTACGAGCAGTACTTC. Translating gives CSVVTSVINYSYEQYF.

The CDR3 region is CASSLGLAGGLEQYF. The DNA for the CDR3 is TGTGCCAGCAGCTTGGGACTAGCGGGAGGGCTCGAGCAGTACTTC. This rearrangement joins TRBV5-6 to TRBJ2-7, with 14 bases aligning to TRBD2. Germline assignment: CDR1 SGHDT and CDR2 YYEEEE. This CDR3 has 15 amino acids. The trim removed 0 bases at V and 6 bases at J, leaving 2 bases unmatched.

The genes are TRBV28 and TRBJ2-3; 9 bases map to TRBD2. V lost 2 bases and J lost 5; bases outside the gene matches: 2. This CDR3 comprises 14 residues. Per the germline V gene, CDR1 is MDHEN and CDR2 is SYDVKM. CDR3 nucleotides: TGTGCCAGCAGTTTAGGCGGGAGGGTAGATACGCAGTATTTT. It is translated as CASSLGGRVDTQYF. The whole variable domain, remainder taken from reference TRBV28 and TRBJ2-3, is DVKVTQSSRYLVKRTGEKVFLECVQDMDHENMFWYRQDPGLGLRLIYFSYDVKMKEKGDIPEGYSVSREKKERFSLILESASTNQTSMYLCASSLGGRVDTQYFGPGTRLTVL.

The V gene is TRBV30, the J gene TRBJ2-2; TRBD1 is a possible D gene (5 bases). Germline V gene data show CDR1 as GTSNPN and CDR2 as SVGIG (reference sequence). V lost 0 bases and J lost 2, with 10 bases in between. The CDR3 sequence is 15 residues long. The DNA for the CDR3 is TGTGCCTGGAGTGTAGGGTGGGGCAACACCGGGGAGCTGTTTTTT. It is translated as CAWSVGWGNTGELFF.

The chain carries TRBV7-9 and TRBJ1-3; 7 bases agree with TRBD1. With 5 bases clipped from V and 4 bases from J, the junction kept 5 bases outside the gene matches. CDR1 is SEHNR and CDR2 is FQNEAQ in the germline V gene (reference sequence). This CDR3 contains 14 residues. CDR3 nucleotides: TGTGCCAGCAGCCCCCAGGGGGTCGGAAACACCATATATTTT. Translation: CASSPQGVGNTIYF.

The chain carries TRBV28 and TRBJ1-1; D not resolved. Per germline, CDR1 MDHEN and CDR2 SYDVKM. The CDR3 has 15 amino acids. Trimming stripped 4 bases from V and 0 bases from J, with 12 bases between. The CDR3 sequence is CASSSPPVMNTEAFF. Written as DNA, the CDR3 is TGTGCCAGCAGTTCCCCCCCAGTCATGAACACTGAAGCTTTCTTT.

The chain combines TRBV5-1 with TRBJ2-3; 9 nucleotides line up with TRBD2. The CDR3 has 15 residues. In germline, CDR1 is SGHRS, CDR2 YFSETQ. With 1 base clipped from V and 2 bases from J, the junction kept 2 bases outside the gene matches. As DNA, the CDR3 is TGCGCCAGCAGCTTGCTAGCGGGACTCACAGATACGCAGTATTTT. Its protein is CASSLLAGLTDTQYF.

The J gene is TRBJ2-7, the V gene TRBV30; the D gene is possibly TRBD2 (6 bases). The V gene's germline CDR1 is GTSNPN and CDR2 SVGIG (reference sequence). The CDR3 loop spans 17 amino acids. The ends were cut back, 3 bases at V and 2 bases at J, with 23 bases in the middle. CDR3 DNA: TGTGCCTGGAGCCCCCCCCGGAGGGGAGTAGGGACCTACGAGCAGTACTTC. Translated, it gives CAWSPPRRGVGTYEQYF.

CDR3 region: CASSQIQGADYGYTF. The CDR3 DNA follows: TGTGCCAGCAGCCAAATACAGGGGGCGGACTATGGCTACACCTTC. The chain carries TRBV5-8 and TRBJ1-2, with 9 bases lining up with TRBD1. CDR3 size: 15 residues. J was trimmed by 3 bases and V by 4 bases; bases with no gene match: 7. Per the germline V gene, CDR1 is SGHTS and CDR2 is YDEGEE.

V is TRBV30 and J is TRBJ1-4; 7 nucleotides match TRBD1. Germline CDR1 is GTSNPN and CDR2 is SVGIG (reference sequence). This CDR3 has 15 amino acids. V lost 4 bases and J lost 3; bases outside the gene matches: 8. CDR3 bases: TGTGCCTGGAATCAACAGGGGACAGCTAATGAAAAACTGTTTTTT. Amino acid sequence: CAWNQQGTANEKLFF. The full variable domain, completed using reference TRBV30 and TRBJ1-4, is SQTIHQWPATLVQPVGSPLSLECTVEGTSNPNLYWYRQAAGRGLQLLFYSVGIGQISSEVPQNLSASRPQDRQFILSSKKLLLSDSGFYLCAWNQQGTANEKLFFGSGTQLSVL.

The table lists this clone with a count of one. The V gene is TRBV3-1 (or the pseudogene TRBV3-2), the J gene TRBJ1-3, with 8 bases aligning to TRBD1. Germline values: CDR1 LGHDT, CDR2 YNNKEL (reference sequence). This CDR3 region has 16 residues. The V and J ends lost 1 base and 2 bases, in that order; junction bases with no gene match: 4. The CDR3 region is CASSQGQGRPGNTIYF. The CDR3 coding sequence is TGTGCCAGCAGCCAAGGACAGGGGCGGCCTGGAAACACCATATATTTT.

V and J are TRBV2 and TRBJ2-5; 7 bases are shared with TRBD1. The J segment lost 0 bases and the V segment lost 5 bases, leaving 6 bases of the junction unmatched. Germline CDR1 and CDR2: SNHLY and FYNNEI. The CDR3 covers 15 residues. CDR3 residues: CASSKGQAHQETQYF. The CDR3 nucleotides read TGTGCCAGCAGTAAAGGACAGGCCCACCAAGAGACCCAGTACTTC.

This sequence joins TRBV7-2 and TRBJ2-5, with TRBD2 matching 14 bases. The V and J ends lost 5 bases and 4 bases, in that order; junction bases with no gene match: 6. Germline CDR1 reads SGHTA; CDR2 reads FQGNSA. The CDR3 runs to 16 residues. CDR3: CASSLTSGRAGETQYF. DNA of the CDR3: TGTGCCAGCAGCCTGACTAGCGGGAGGGCGGGAGAGACCCAGTACTTC.